This T cell receptor beta chain was captured in a study of T cell responses to AZD1222 COVID-19 vaccine. TCRdb's table, derived via immunoSEQ multiplex PCR, lists solely in-frame clones and lacks some. The sample holds roughly 100,000 clones, 82% seen once. From germline, CDR1 is SGHDN and CDR2 FVKESK. The CDR3 sequence is 13 residues long. V dropped 6 bases and J dropped 5 bases, with 12 bases sitting between them. The material sequenced was peripheral blood, taken on day 0 of AZD1222 vaccination. This sequence originates from an adult in good health. The chain recombines TRBV14 with TRBJ2-3, with TRBD1 as a possible D gene (6 bases). CDR3 loop: CASRRRGRDTQYF. For the CDR3, the DNA is TGTGCCAGCAGACGTAGGGGGAGAGATACGCAGTATTTT.